Listed below are T cell receptor beta chains from one sample, sequenced in a study of T cells expressing NK-cell markers. For each CDR3 protein, TCRdb gives one entry from its re-call of the 5' RACE reads, without DNA. This listing includes about 160,000 distinct CDR3 sequences. The sequencing input was blood T cells: a sorted CD56 or NKG2C T cell subset, CD4+ or CD8+ T cells, or bulk PBMC T cells (not recorded which). The receptor source for this set is a woman between 18 and 70 years old in good health. Each CDR3 is given with its conserved first and last residue.

TRBV15	TRBJ1-2	CATSTKTGTAYGYTF
TRBV5-1	TRBJ2-3	CASSFGTGGFGDTQYF
TRBV20-1	TRBJ1-5	CSAVAGEQPQHF
TRBV7-2	TRBJ2-7	CASSFGGGITYEQYF
TRBV6-6	TRBJ1-2	CATGAGSWYGYTF
TRBV5-5	TRBJ2-1	CASTMGLRNEQFF
TRBV7-2	TRBJ2-1	CASSLTQGAGEQFF
TRBV5-6	TRBJ2-7	CASSPGAGTTSYEQYF
TRBV12-3/TRBV12-4	TRBJ2-1	CASSRGWGQNSYNEQFF
TRBV10-3	TRBJ2-1	CAISLTSGGVNEQFF
TRBV14	TRBJ1-1	CASSHRTSNTEAFF
TRBV7-2	TRBJ2-5	CASSLEAGGKTQYF
TRBV7-9	TRBJ2-3	CASSSSGGLTDTQYF
TRBV4-1	TRBJ2-2	CASSQDRSGELFF
TRBV9	TRBJ2-3	CASSVGERLTDTQYF
TRBV5-6	TRBJ1-5	CASSLGVKGNQPQHF
TRBV5-6	TRBJ2-7	CASSQWWRDDYEQYF
TRBV2	TRBJ2-3	CASRTMGLARAPDTQYF